The present entry profiles one T cell receptor (beta chain) with its context. Its antigen is undetermined. Produced via immunoSEQ multiplex PCR; TCRdb's table is partial and in-frame only. The sample holds around 30,000 clones, about 70% seen once. The data were taken from a study of CD4 T cells in relation to SARS-CoV-2 and coronaviruses. As for the study in general: The restricting HLA molecule for shared crossreactive spike epitopes was mapped.

Germline V gene lookup returns CDR1 MDHEN and CDR2 SYDVKM. Trimming removed 7 bases at V and 0 bases at J, with 9 bases between. The CDR3 contains 13 residues. Material for sequencing was memory CD4+ T cells from PBMCs, cultured in vitro. The chain recombines TRBV28 with TRBJ1-1; maybe TRBD1 (5 bases). The source of this sequence is an adult with COVID-19. CDR3 in amino acids: CASTATVNTEAFF. In nucleotides, the CDR3 is TGTGCCAGCACCGCGACAGTGAACACTGAAGCTTTCTTT.